This T cell receptor (beta chain) was captured by sequencing in a study of shared clonotypes between healthy human individuals. Notes on the study in general: The study's rarefaction showed incomplete sorted-subset sequencing despite large depth. The sampled material consisted only of blood, and tissue repertoires are likely to differ. Of the naive CD4 clonotypes, around 5% were shared across a few donors. In general, naive subsets displayed greater estimated richness than memory subsets did.

Details on this clone: Antigen: not known.

The protocol was immunoSEQ multiplex PCR, while the TCRdb copy is restricted to in-frame clones and leaves out a portion. The table shows about 2,500,000 clones, with approximately 90% occurring only once. The CDR3 contains 13 residues. The V gene's germline CDR1 is MRHNA and CDR2 SNTAGT. Trimming shortened V by 4 bases and J by 4 bases, and 10 bases separated the two germline ends. This TCR came from a man younger than 30 in good health. The sequenced sample was naive CD4+ T cells sorted from blood. The subset: CD45RA+ positively selected. The chain has TRBV6-4 and TRBJ2-5; TRBD1 might be the D (5 bases). DNA of the CDR3: TGTGCCAGCAGTGTAGCCACAGGAGAGACCCAGTACTTC. Translated: CASSVATGETQYF.